What follows are 29 T cell receptor beta chains derived from one specimen sequenced in a study of memory CD4+ T cells and cytomegalovirus serostatus. Data came from immunoSEQ multiplex PCR; TCRdb stores just in-frame clones and leaves some out. The sample lists about 31,000 clones; around 74% were seen once. The sort gate was single viable CD3+CD4+CD8-CD45RO+ cells for memory CD4+ T cells. The sample comprised memory CD4+ T cells from blood. These TCRs come from an adult in good health and CMV-seronegative. Some clones in this sample may be carry-over from other donors' samples.

This clone turned up a few times. The chain carries TRBV7-9 and TRBJ2-3, with D perhaps matching TRBD2 (5 bases). The germline V gene encodes CDR1 SEHNR and CDR2 FQNEAQ (reference sequence). This CDR3 region has 14 residues. V gave up 4 bases and J gave up 3 bases, with 11 bases separating them. The CDR3 sequence: CASSSSLVTDTQYF. In DNA, the CDR3 is TGTGCCAGCAGCTCCTCACTAGTTACAGATACGCAGTATTTT.

This chain links TRBV7-3 with TRBJ2-5, with D perhaps matching TRBD1 or TRBD2 (5 bases each). The CDR3 is made up of 15 amino acids. Germline values: CDR1 SGHTA, CDR2 FQGTGA. The germline V and J ends were trimmed by 5 bases and 5 bases, with 18 bases remaining between them. CDR3 coding DNA: TGTGCCAGCAGCGGAGGTGACGGGGCGGTGGAGACCCAGTACTTC. It specifies CASSGGDGAVETQYF.

The V and J genes are TRBV10-1 and TRBJ2-2; 7 bases are shared with TRBD2. CDR1 and CDR2 (germline): WNHNN, SYGVQD (reference sequence). V dropped 4 bases and J dropped 4; count of bases not matched to a gene: 6. This CDR3 contains 15 residues. CDR3 loop: CASSAAGVGTGELFF. The CDR3 DNA reads TGCGCCAGCAGTGCCGCGGGGGTCGGCACCGGGGAGCTGTTTTTT.

The V call is TRBV27, the J call TRBJ1-6; weak D call: TRBD1 (5 bases). The CDR3 has 15 residues. The germline V gene has CDR1 MNHEY and CDR2 SMNVEV (reference sequence). V was pared by 7 bases and J by 4 bases, with 14 bases between. The CDR3: CASTLGGGYNSPLHF. CDR3 nucleotides: TGTGCCAGCACCCTCGGTGGGGGGTATAATTCACCCCTCCACTTT.

This clone was detected once. The V and J genes are TRBV12-5 and TRBJ1-1; TRBD1 matches 7 bases. The CDR3 totals 14 residues. Germline V lookup: CDR1 LGHNT, CDR2 FRNRAP. After removal of 2 bases from V and 5 bases from J, the junction contained 5 bases not matched to a gene. In DNA, the CDR3 is TGTGCTAGTGGTTTGCATCAGACAGGGACTGAAGCTTTCTTT. It is translated as CASGLHQTGTEAFF.

The chain couples TRBV6-1 to TRBJ1-2, with 8 bases matching TRBD1. This CDR3 comprises 15 residues. J gave up 0 bases and V 5 bases, and 5 bases lay outside the gene matches. The germline gives CDR1 MNHNS, CDR2 SASEGT. CDR3 DNA sequence: TGTGCCAGCAGTCCGGGACAGGCTACTAACTATGGCTACACCTTC. Its protein product is CASSPGQATNYGYTF.

This clone occurred once. V usage is TRBV5-1 and J usage is TRBJ2-5; D gene uncertain. The CDR3 is 14 amino acids. Germline V gene lookup returns CDR1 SGHRS and CDR2 YFSETQ. Trimming took off 0 bases at V and 2 bases at J, with 8 bases between the two ends. The CDR3 sequence is CASSLEGQQETQYF. The CDR3 DNA follows: TGCGCCAGCAGCTTGGAGGGCCAGCAAGAGACCCAGTACTTC.

This chain joins TRBV19 and TRBJ1-2; TRBD1 is a possible D gene (6 bases). The V and J ends lost 7 bases and 3 bases respectively, with 15 bases between them. Per germline, CDR1 LNHDA and CDR2 SQIVND (reference sequence). The CDR3 is 14 residues long. DNA for the CDR3: TGTGCCAGTACCCAGAGGCGGACAGACTATGGCTACACCTTC. It is translated as CASTQRRTDYGYTF. Full variable domain (outside the CDR3, taken from reference TRBV19 and TRBJ1-2): DGGITQSPKYLFRKEGQNVTLSCEQNLNHDAMYWYRQDPGQGLRLIYYSQIVNDFQKGDIAEGYSVSREKKESFPLTVTSAQKNPTAFYLCASTQRRTDYGYTFGSGTRLTVV.

Only a few counts were recorded for this clone. This chain joins TRBV7-2 and TRBJ1-6; TRBD1 matches 9 bases. The J segment lost 9 bases and the V segment lost 10 bases, leaving 7 bases of the junction unmatched. The V gene's germline CDR1 is SGHTA and CDR2 FQGNSA. The length of the CDR3 is 13 residues. CDR3 nucleotide sequence: TGTGCCAAATTGGGACAGGGTTCTTCACCCCTCCACTTT. It is translated as CAKLGQGSSPLHF.

The chain uses TRBV7-9 and TRBJ1-3; 10 positions match TRBD1. With 6 bases clipped from V and 4 bases from J, the junction kept 9 bases outside the gene matches. This CDR3 spans 16 amino acids. Per the germline V gene, CDR1 is SEHNR and CDR2 is FQNEAQ (reference sequence). DNA of the CDR3: TGTGCCAGCAGGGCTGCCGGGACAGGGGTAGGAAACACCATATATTTT. This gives the protein CASRAAGTGVGNTIYF.

The gene calls are TRBV28 and TRBJ2-7, with TRBD1 matching over 7 bases. Germline loops: CDR1 MDHEN, CDR2 SYDVKM. V dropped 2 bases and J dropped 9; count of bases not matched to a gene: 16. This CDR3 region has 16 residues. CDR3 in amino acids: CASSLKTGLRGYLQYF. The CDR3 DNA is TGTGCCAGCAGTTTAAAGACAGGGCTGCGTGGGTATTTGCAGTACTTC.

This chain uses TRBV19 with TRBJ1-3; a weak D match, TRBD1 (5 bases). V lost 7 bases, J lost 0 bases, and 13 bases lay in between. The germline gives CDR1 LNHDA, CDR2 SQIVND (reference sequence). The CDR3 extends over 15 amino acids. The CDR3 is CASTPGRDSGNTIYF. The DNA for the CDR3 is TGTGCCAGTACCCCTGGCAGGGACTCTGGAAACACCATATATTTT.

The rearrangement links TRBV19 to TRBJ1-2, with D unclear. The V gene's germline CDR1 is LNHDA and CDR2 SQIVND (reference sequence). CDR3 length equals 14 residues. Trimming took off 3 bases at V and 0 bases at J, with 8 bases between the two ends. CDR3 nucleotide sequence: TGTGCCAGTAGTATTCCCAGGACTAACTATGGCTACACCTTC. Its protein product is CASSIPRTNYGYTF. The full variable domain, completed using reference TRBV19 and TRBJ1-2, is DGGITQSPKYLFRKEGQNVTLSCEQNLNHDAMYWYRQDPGQGLRLIYYSQIVNDFQKGDIAEGYSVSREKKESFPLTVTSAQKNPTAFYLCASSIPRTNYGYTFGSGTRLTVV.

V usage is TRBV28 and J usage is TRBJ2-2; D could derive from TRBD1 or TRBD2 (6 bases each). The ends were cut back, 4 bases at V and 4 bases at J, with 22 bases in the middle. The CDR3 sequence is 18 residues long. CDR1 and CDR2 from the germline V gene are MDHEN and SYDVKM. For the CDR3, the DNA is TGTGCCAGCAGTTCCACGCCCGGTAGGGGGGCGGCCACCGGGGAGCTGTTTTTT. It encodes CASSSTPGRGAATGELFF.

This clone has just a few counts. The chain links TRBV27 to TRBJ2-3; TRBD2 is a possible D gene (7 bases). Germline V gives CDR1 MNHEY, CDR2 SMNVEV (reference sequence). The CDR3 is made up of 15 amino acids. V shed 3 bases and J shed 1 base, with 11 bases lying between them. CDR3 bases: TGTGCCAGCAGTTTTGTGCGGGGGCGCACAGATACGCAGTATTTT. It translates to CASSFVRGRTDTQYF.

V usage is TRBV6-1 and J usage is TRBJ2-7; maybe TRBD1 (6 bases). Trimming pared 7 bases from V and 5 bases from J, leaving 12 bases between. This CDR3 has 12 amino acids. Germline assignment: CDR1 MNHNS and CDR2 SASEGT. The CDR3 coding sequence is TGTGCCAGCACCCGGGACAAAGACGAGCAGTACTTC. Amino acid sequence: CASTRDKDEQYF.

The chain recombines TRBV5-4 with TRBJ2-3; D unclear. V dropped 6 bases and J dropped 0 bases, with 5 bases sitting between them. CDR1 and CDR2 (germline): SGHNT, YYREEE (reference sequence). The CDR3 spans 12 residues. The CDR3 DNA reads as TGTGCCAGCACATCTAGCACAGATACGCAGTATTTT. Translated, it gives CASTSSTDTQYF.

The chain has TRBV7-6 and TRBJ2-2; D might be TRBD1 (6 bases). Germline values: CDR1 SGHVS, CDR2 FNYEAQ. V was clipped by 6 bases and J by 1 base, with 12 bases between them. This CDR3 is built from 15 residues. This chain's CDR3 is CASSLSTGNTGELFF. The CDR3 DNA reads TGTGCCAGCAGTCTCTCGACAGGGAACACCGGGGAGCTGTTTTTT.

V usage is TRBV19 and J usage is TRBJ1-4; 7 positions match TRBD1. Germline V gene sequence: CDR1 LNHDA, CDR2 SQIVND (reference sequence). The CDR3 runs 16 residues. The ends lost 6 bases at V and 0 bases at J; junction bases unmatched: 7. CDR3 nucleotides: TGTGCCAGTAGCCTGGACAGGTTTGCAACTAATGAAAAACTGTTTTTT. It translates to CASSLDRFATNEKLFF.

This rearrangement joins TRBV29-1 to TRBJ2-1, with 8 bases identical to TRBD1. V lost 6 bases, J lost 8 bases, and 3 bases stayed unmatched. This CDR3 is built from 11 residues. CDR1 and CDR2 (germline): SQVTM, ANQGSEA. The CDR3, as DNA: TGCAGCGTCGAGACAGGGGATGAGCAGTTCTTC. Amino acid sequence: CSVETGDEQFF.

The V and J genes are TRBV5-1 and TRBJ2-5, with TRBD1 matching 7 bases. This CDR3 is 15 amino acids long. V trimming: 4 bases; J trimming: 1 base; junction bases outside the gene matches: 7. In germline, CDR1 is SGHRS, CDR2 YFSETQ. The CDR3 nucleotides are TGCGCCAGCAGCCCCGGGACAGAGACCCAAGAGACCCAGTACTTC. This translates into CASSPGTETQETQYF.

The chain carries TRBV7-6 and TRBJ2-7; D tentatively reads TRBD1 or TRBD2 (5 bases each). Deletions cut 1 base from V and 7 bases from J, with 11 bases between. Germline-derived CDR1 and CDR2 are SGHVS and FNYEAQ. This CDR3 has 13 amino acids. DNA of the CDR3: TGTGCCAGCAGCTTAGTCAACGGGGCAGAGCAGTACTTC. Translated, it gives CASSLVNGAEQYF.

CDR3 loop: CASSLLTSGGRTDTQYF. The CDR3 coding sequence is TGTGCCAGCAGCTTATTGACTAGCGGGGGACGCACAGATACGCAGTATTTT. This rearrangement joins TRBV13 to TRBJ2-3; 12 bases fit TRBD2. V shed 2 bases, J shed 1 base, and the junction held 4 bases outside the gene matches. This CDR3 contains 17 residues. In germline, CDR1 is PRHDT, CDR2 FYEKMQ (reference sequence).

This clone came up a few times. The rearrangement uses TRBV6-1 and TRBJ1-5; D unresolved. The ends were cut back, 3 bases at V and 7 bases at J, with 13 bases in the middle. CDR3 size: 14 residues. Germline CDR1 is MNHNS and CDR2 is SASEGT. In DNA form, the CDR3 reads TGTGCCAGCAGTGATCAGGCCCCCGGGCAGCCCCAGCATTTT. Translated: CASSDQAPGQPQHF.

This chain uses TRBV2 with TRBJ1-1; D is possibly TRBD1 (5 bases). Germline-derived CDR1 and CDR2 are SNHLY and FYNNEI. The CDR3 totals 13 residues. The ends were cut back, 6 bases at V and 4 bases at J, with 12 bases in the middle. This CDR3 is CASRKNGGTEAFF. The CDR3 nucleotides read TGTGCCAGCAGAAAGAACGGGGGCACTGAAGCTTTCTTT.

The chain recombines TRBV19 with TRBJ1-1; D is perhaps TRBD1 (5 bases). With 7 bases removed from V and 7 bases from J, the gap between germline ends came to 19 bases. This CDR3 is 14 amino acids long. The V gene's germline CDR1 is LNHDA and CDR2 SQIVND (reference sequence). The CDR3 protein is CASTTLLGPLEAFF. The CDR3 DNA reads as TGTGCCAGTACCACCCTCCTGGGGCCTCTTGAAGCTTTCTTT.

On this clone: Other DNA sequences in this specimen translate into the identical CDR3. In DNA, the CDR3 is TGTGCCAGCTCGTGGGGCCAGAACACTGAAGCTTTCTTT. Translating gives CASSWGQNTEAFF. This chain joins TRBV6-1 and TRBJ1-1; TRBD1 might be the D (5 bases). The CDR3 loop spans 13 amino acids. Germline V gene sequence: CDR1 MNHNS, CDR2 SASEGT. The V and J ends lost 8 bases and 1 base respectively, with 11 bases between them.

This chain links TRBV9 with TRBJ2-6; 11 nucleotides align to TRBD1. This CDR3 has 18 residues. The germline V gene has CDR1 SGDLS and CDR2 YYNGEE. After removal of 4 bases from V and 0 bases from J, the junction contained 6 bases not matched to a gene. The CDR3 DNA reads as TGTGCCAGCAGCCTCCAGGACAGGGGGCCCTCTGGGGCCAACGTCCTGACTTTC. Its translation is CASSLQDRGPSGANVLTF.

This chain joins TRBV28 and TRBJ1-2; weak D call: TRBD1 (6 bases). V gave up 2 bases and J gave up 7 bases, with 17 bases separating them. This CDR3 is 15 amino acids long. Germline values: CDR1 MDHEN, CDR2 SYDVKM. This CDR3 reads CASSLNQGIVGGYTF. The CDR3, as DNA: TGTGCCAGCAGTTTAAACCAGGGGATCGTAGGTGGCTACACCTTC.